One and the same sample provided the 10 T cell receptor beta chains below, sequenced in a study of identical twins. TCRdb fed the 5' RACE reads into MiXCR, producing one record per CDR3 protein. The repertoire holds about 700,000 distinct CDR3 sequences, 5.5% to 6.5% seen once, with roughly 1.6% in the top ten. The source material was naive T cells sorted from blood. The source is a man younger than 35 in good health.

This clonotype appeared many times. The V call is TRBV15, the J call TRBJ2-7; D unclear. Deletions cut 3 bases from V and 0 bases from J, with 9 bases between. The CDR3 length is 14 residues. Germline CDR1 and CDR2: LNHNV and YYDKDF (reference sequence). CDR3 amino acids: CATSRVDTSYEQYF. The CDR3 DNA is TGTGCCACCAGCAGGGTCGACACCTCCTACGAGCAGTACTTC. The full variable domain, rest sourced from reference TRBV15 and TRBJ2-7, is DAMVIQNPRYQVTQFGKPVTLSCSQTLNHNVMYWYQQKSSQAPKLLFHYYDKDFNNEADTPDNFQSRRPNTSFCFLDIRSPGLGDTAMYLCATSRVDTSYEQYFGPGTRLTVT.

This clonotype has just a few counts. V gene TRBV29-1 combines with J gene TRBJ2-3; D assignment may be TRBD1 or TRBD2 (5 bases each). Germline CDR1 is SQVTM and CDR2 is ANQGSEA. Trimming took 6 bases from V and 3 from J, leaving 16 bases between them. CDR3 length: 14 residues. CDR3 residues: CSVRDGFSTDTQYF. In nucleotides, the CDR3 is TGCAGCGTGAGGGACGGGTTTTCTACAGATACGCAGTATTTT.

This clonotype was counted many times. The V gene is TRBV7-9, the J gene TRBJ1-4, with unresolved D. The germline gives CDR1 SEHNR, CDR2 FQNEAQ (reference sequence). The V gene lost 3 bases and the J gene lost 0 bases, with 14 bases spanning the gap. CDR3 length equals 17 residues. CDR3 nucleotide sequence: TGTGCCAGCAGCTTTAGACGGAACACAACAACTAATGAAAAACTGTTTTTT. This sequence encodes CASSFRRNTTTNEKLFF.

This clonotype has ten or more counts. The CDR3 DNA sequence: TGTGCCAGCAGTTTTGAGGCGGAGGGCGCAGATACGCAGTATTTT. Residues: CASSFEAEGADTQYF. The rearrangement uses TRBV12-3 or TRBV12-4 and TRBJ2-3, with D perhaps matching TRBD2 (6 bases). CDR3 size: 15 residues. Trimming took 3 bases from V and 4 from J, leaving 14 bases between them.

The chain recombines TRBV7-3 with TRBJ2-6, with no clear D. The CDR3 is 15 residues long. The germline gives CDR1 SGHTA, CDR2 FQGTGA. V dropped 5 bases and J dropped 2 bases, with 10 bases sitting between them. The CDR3 sequence is CASSDVRPGANVLTF. CDR3 in DNA: TGTGCCAGCAGCGATGTTCGACCTGGGGCCAACGTCCTGACTTTC.

This clonotype showed up many times. In DNA form, the CDR3 reads TGTGCCAGCAGTTCGGGACTAGCGGGAGCTGAGCAGTTCTTC. Its translation is CASSSGLAGAEQFF. The gene calls are TRBV27 and TRBJ2-1; 14 bases are a match to TRBD2. Germline CDR1 reads MNHEY; CDR2 reads SMNVEV (reference sequence). V lost 4 bases to trimming and J lost 9 bases; unmatched junction nucleotides: 2. The CDR3 covers 14 residues.

This clonotype came up a few times. The chain joins TRBV5-1 to TRBJ2-4, with 9 positions matching TRBD1. Germline values: CDR1 SGHRS, CDR2 YFSETQ. V gave up 0 bases and J gave up 1 base; unmatched junction bases: 8. The CDR3 extends over 18 amino acids. In DNA, the CDR3 is TGCGCCAGCAGCTTGGGACCGGGACAGGGTTCGGCCAAAAACATTCAGTACTTC. Protein product: CASSLGPGQGSAKNIQYF.

This chain uses TRBV12-5 with TRBJ2-2; tentatively, D is TRBD1 (6 bases). The CDR3 covers 14 residues. Trimming removed 6 bases from V and 5 bases from J, with 13 bases in between. Germline CDR1 LGHNT, CDR2 FRNRAP. The CDR3 DNA sequence: TGTGCTAGTGGCCCCGGGACAATAACCGGGGAGCTGTTTTTT. Its translation: CASGPGTITGELFF.

This clonotype was seen at least ten times. V is TRBV20-1 and J is TRBJ2-7, with D perhaps matching TRBD2 (5 bases). Germline V lookup: CDR1 DFQATT, CDR2 SNEGSKA (reference sequence). Trimming removed 0 bases at V and 7 bases at J, with 13 bases between. The CDR3 covers 13 residues. The CDR3: CSARDSVVGEQYV. The CDR3 coding sequence is TGCAGTGCTAGAGATAGCGTCGTGGGTGAGCAGTACGTC.

This clonotype was observed many times. The V call is TRBV5-8, the J call TRBJ2-4, with D unclear. Trimming took 0 bases from V and 0 from J, leaving 7 bases between them. CDR3 length: 15 residues. The V gene's germline CDR1 is SGHTS and CDR2 YDEGEE. CDR3 sequence reads: CASSLESLAKNIQYF. The DNA for the CDR3 is TGTGCCAGCAGCTTGGAGTCACTAGCCAAAAACATTCAGTACTTC.